Listed below are T cell receptor beta chains from one sample, sequenced in a study of T cell clones after liver transplantation. Method: immunoSEQ multiplex PCR; TCRdb's copy keeps in-frame clones and lacks some. This sample carries some 120,000 clones, 90% of them seen once, and the ten largest clones take more than 0.8%. The starting material was CD4+ T cells from blood, obtained 12 months after liver transplant. The receptor set was obtained from a human patient who received a liver transplant. A subset of T cells may come from the graft donor. Each CDR3 is given with its conserved first and last residue. A D gene is named only where the DNA matches it firmly.

TRBD1	TRBJ1-1	TRBV5-1	15	CASSSQGAGGTEAFF	TGCGCCAGCAGCTCACAGGGGGCCGGGGGGACTGAAGCTTTCTTT
.	TRBJ2-2	TRBV4-1	17	CASSHSRQAERTGELFF	TGCGCCAGCAGCCACTCAAGGCAGGCAGAGAGAACCGGGGAGCTGTTTTTT
TRBD1	TRBJ1-3	TRBV2	16	CASSETGALSGNTIYF	TGTGCCAGCAGTGAGACAGGGGCCCTCTCTGGAAACACCATATATTTT
TRBD1	TRBJ1-4	TRBV27	15	CASSVSNRGHEKLFF	TGTGCCAGCAGTGTCTCGAACAGGGGGCATGAAAAACTGTTTTTT
.	TRBJ2-3	TRBV5-1	15	CASSLDQGQTDTQYF	TGCGCCAGCAGCTTGGACCAGGGGCAAACAGATACGCAGTATTTT
.	TRBJ2-7	TRBV19	15	CASSIGPDGTGEQYF	TGTGCCAGTAGTATAGGTCCGGACGGAACGGGTGAGCAGTACTTC
.	TRBJ1-1	TRBV7-3	13	CASSFRDNTEAFF	TGTGCCAGCAGCTTCCGGGACAACACTGAAGCTTTCTTT
TRBD1	TRBJ1-2	TRBV9	15	CASSVRDSSNYGYTF	TGTGCCAGCAGCGTACGGGACAGCTCAAACTATGGCTACACCTTC
.	TRBJ2-7	TRBV5-6	12	CASSLSGIRAYF	TGTGCCAGCAGCTTGTCGGGGATTCGGGCCTACTTC
.	TRBJ1-1	TRBV11-3	13	CASSLVTGTEAFF	TGTGCCAGCAGCTTAGTTACGGGGACTGAAGCTTTCTTT
.	TRBJ2-1	TRBV6-1	13	CASSEGPRNEQFF	TGTGCCAGCAGTGAAGGCCCGCGTAATGAGCAGTTCTTC